These T cell receptor beta chains were read from a single sample in a study of blood T cell repertoires in COVID-19. The data were produced by immunoSEQ multiplex PCR, yet TCRdb's version contains in-frame clones alone and is incomplete. The sample lists a few hundred thousand clones, roughly 84% seen once, with around 3% in the top ten. Source material: PBMCs or T cells enriched from blood (not recorded which). These receptor sequences come from a woman under 40 who had recovered from COVID-19. The CDR3 runs from the conserved cysteine through the conserved F or W. A D gene is named only where the DNA matches it firmly. Only part of the rows carry a size: once, few, many, or a class if the clone is expanded.

v_gene	abundance	d_gene	j_gene	CDR3nt	CDR3aa
TRBV4-2	.	.	TRBJ2-1	TGTGCCAGCAGCCAATCCCCGGCGGTAATCTCCTACAATGAGCAGTTCTTC	CASSQSPAVISYNEQFF
TRBV14	.	TRBD1	TRBJ2-1	TGTGCCAGCAGAGAACAGGGGGCGAATGAGCAGTTCTTC	CASREQGANEQFF
TRBV7-9	.	TRBD2	TRBJ2-7	TGTGCCAGCAGCTTAGGGACTAGAGGTTTCCACTACCGCTCCTACGAGCAGTACTTC	CASSLGTRGFHYRSYEQYF
TRBV9	once	TRBD1	TRBJ1-4	TGTGCCAGCAGCTCGGACAGGGGGAATGAAAAACTGTTTTTT	CASSSDRGNEKLFF
TRBV3-1/TRBV3-2	.	.	TRBJ1-1	TGTGCCAGCAGCCAAGGGCAGAACACTGAAGCTTTCTTT	CASSQGQNTEAFF
TRBV5-1	.	.	TRBJ1-3	TGCGCCAGCAGCTTGGGGGGCAGGTCTTCTGGAAACACCATATATTTT	CASSLGGRSSGNTIYF
TRBV24-1	.	TRBD1	TRBJ2-3	TGTGCCACCAGGGGACAGGGTAGCACAGATACGCAGTATTTT	CATRGQGSTDTQYF
TRBV7-3	.	.	TRBJ1-1	TGTGCCAGCAGCGATGGGGGAGGCACTGAAGCTTTCTTT	CASSDGGGTEAFF
TRBV10-2	.	.	TRBJ2-7	TGCGCCAGCAGGGAGGCGGGCTTGATATCCTACGAGCAGTACTTC	CASREAGLISYEQYF
TRBV27	.	TRBD1	TRBJ1-2	TGTGCCAGCAGTTCACAGGGGGTTCCTGGCTACACCTTC	CASSSQGVPGYTF
TRBV19	once	.	TRBJ1-3	TGTGCCAGTATCCCCCGACACCGTGGAAACACCATATATTTT	CASIPRHRGNTIYF
TRBV12-3/TRBV12-4	once	TRBD2	TRBJ2-1	TGTGCCGGGGGGACTAGGGAATACAATGAGCAGTTCTTC	CAGGTREYNEQFF
TRBV18	.	TRBD2	TRBJ2-7	TGTGCCAGCTCACCGACTAGCGGGGGCTCCTACGAGCAGTACTTC	CASSPTSGGSYEQYF
TRBV19	.	TRBD2	TRBJ2-2	TGTGCCACCCGCCCAGCGGGAGTAATCGGGGAGCTGTTTTTT	CATRPAGVIGELFF
TRBV7-8	.	.	TRBJ1-2	TGTGCCAGCAGCTTAGCCGCCGGCAGCGGTACTGGCTACACCTTC	CASSLAAGSGTGYTF
TRBV7-9	.	TRBD1	TRBJ2-7	TGTGCCAGCAGTCCTGGGGGAGGACAGGGAGCCTACGAGCAGTACTTC	CASSPGGGQGAYEQYF
TRBV29-1	.	.	TRBJ2-1	TGCAGCGTTGGGGCAGTCCCCTACAATGAGCAGTTCTTC	CSVGAVPYNEQFF
TRBV5-1	.	.	TRBJ1-2	TGCGCCAGCAGCTTGAGAGGGTTCTATGGCTACACCTTC	CASSLRGFYGYTF
TRBV6-1	.	.	TRBJ1-1	TGTGCCAGCAGTGAAGGCTCCAGTCGTCGGGACACTGAAGCTTTCTTT	CASSEGSSRRDTEAFF
TRBV7-6	.	TRBD1	TRBJ1-1	TGTGCCAGCAGCCCGCTTCCGGAGGACAGGTTGAACACTGAAGCTTTCTTT	CASSPLPEDRLNTEAFF
TRBV27	.	.	TRBJ1-2	TGTGCCAGCACCGAATCCGGGGGTACTTCCCCGGACTATGGCTACACCTTC	CASTESGGTSPDYGYTF
TRBV15	.	.	TRBJ1-1	TGTGCCATCTCTATGACAGGCAACACTGAAGCTTTCTTT	CAISMTGNTEAFF
TRBV5-6	.	TRBD1	TRBJ1-2	TGTGCCAGCAGCTTGGAAGACAGGGGTAACGGCTACACCTTC	CASSLEDRGNGYTF
TRBV29-1	.	.	TRBJ1-2	TGCAGCGTTGACAGGTCTGGCGGCTACACCTTC	CSVDRSGGYTF
TRBV3-1/TRBV3-2	.	.	TRBJ2-7	TGTGCCAGCAGCCAAGATCCAATCCCCTACGAGCAGTACTTC	CASSQDPIPYEQYF
TRBV27	.	.	TRBJ1-1	TGTGCCAGCAGGCAACCCCGGCCAGACATGAACACTGAAGCTTTCTTT	CASRQPRPDMNTEAFF
TRBV4-1	.	TRBD2	TRBJ2-3	TGCGCCAGCAGCCAAGAGACTAGCGGGATCGGGGATACGCAGTATTTT	CASSQETSGIGDTQYF
TRBV18	.	.	TRBJ2-3	TGTGCCAGCTCCCCGTTAAGCTCAGATACGCAGTATTTT	CASSPLSSDTQYF
TRBV2	.	.	TRBJ2-1	TGTGCCAGCAGTGAATATCTAGTTGGGAATGAGCAGTTCTTC	CASSEYLVGNEQFF
TRBV14	.	.	TRBJ1-6	TGTGCCAGCAGCCAGAGACCGACCACTAATAATTCACCCCTCCACTTT	CASSQRPTTNNSPLHF
TRBV9	.	TRBD1	TRBJ2-7	TGTGCCAGCAGCGCCCGGGACAGGGGGACCTACGAGCAGTACTTC	CASSARDRGTYEQYF
TRBV30	.	TRBD2	TRBJ2-3	TGTGCCTGGAGGGGACTAGCGGGGGCAGATACGCAGTATTTT	CAWRGLAGADTQYF
TRBV29-1	.	TRBD1	TRBJ2-1	TGCAGCGTTGGGGGGACAGGGTCCTACAATGAGCAGTTCTTC	CSVGGTGSYNEQFF
TRBV7-8	.	.	TRBJ2-2	TGTGCCAGCAGGCCGACTAGAGTCCACGGGGAGCTGTTTTTT	CASRPTRVHGELFF
TRBV3-1/TRBV3-2	.	.	TRBJ1-3	TGTGCCAGCAGCCATGACAGGACCTCTGGAAACACCATATATTTT	CASSHDRTSGNTIYF
TRBV30	.	.	TRBJ1-4	TGTGGGACGGGATCGTTGGAAAAACTGTTTTTT	CGTGSLEKLFF
TRBV10-3	.	.	TRBJ1-2	TGTGCCATCAGTGAGGGGAGGGACTACACCTTC	CAISEGRDYTF
TRBV11-2	.	.	TRBJ2-1	TGTGCCAGCAGCTTAGTAGTCCGGGTACTGGACAATGAGCAGTTCTTC	CASSLVVRVLDNEQFF
TRBV5-1	.	.	TRBJ2-7	TGCGCCAGCAGCCCAGTGGTTCCTTCATCCTACGAGCAGTACTTC	CASSPVVPSSYEQYF
TRBV10-1	.	.	TRBJ1-3	TGCGCCAGCAGTGAGGCCCAGGGTTCTGGAAACACCATATATTTT	CASSEAQGSGNTIYF
TRBV5-1	few	.	TRBJ2-7	TGCGCCAGCAGCTTGGCAGTAAGAGGGGAGCAGTACTTC	CASSLAVRGEQYF